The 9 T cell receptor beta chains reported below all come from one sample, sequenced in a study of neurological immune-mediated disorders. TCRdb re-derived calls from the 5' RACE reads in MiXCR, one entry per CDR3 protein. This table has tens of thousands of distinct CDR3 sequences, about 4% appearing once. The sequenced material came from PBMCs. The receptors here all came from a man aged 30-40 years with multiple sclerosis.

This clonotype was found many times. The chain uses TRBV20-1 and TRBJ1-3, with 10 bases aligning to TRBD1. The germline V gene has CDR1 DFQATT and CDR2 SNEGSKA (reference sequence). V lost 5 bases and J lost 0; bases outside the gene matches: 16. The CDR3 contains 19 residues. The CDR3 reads CSASRRTGGSKSSGNTIYF. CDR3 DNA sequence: TGCAGTGCTTCCCGTCGGACAGGGGGTTCGAAGAGCTCTGGAAACACCATATATTTT.

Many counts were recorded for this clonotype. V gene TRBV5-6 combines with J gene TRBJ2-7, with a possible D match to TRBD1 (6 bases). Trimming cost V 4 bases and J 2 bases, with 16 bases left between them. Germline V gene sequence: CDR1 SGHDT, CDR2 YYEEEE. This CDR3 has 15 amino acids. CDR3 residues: CASSLDRRVTYEQYF. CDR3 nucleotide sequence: TGTGCCAGCAGCCTAGACAGGCGCGTCACCTACGAGCAGTACTTC.

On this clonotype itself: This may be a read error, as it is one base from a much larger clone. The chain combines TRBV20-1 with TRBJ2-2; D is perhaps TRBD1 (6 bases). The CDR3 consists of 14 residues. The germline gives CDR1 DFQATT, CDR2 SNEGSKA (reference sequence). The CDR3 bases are TGCGGTGCCGCCAAGGGACACCCGAACGGGGAGCTGTTTTTT. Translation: CGAAKGHPNGELFF.

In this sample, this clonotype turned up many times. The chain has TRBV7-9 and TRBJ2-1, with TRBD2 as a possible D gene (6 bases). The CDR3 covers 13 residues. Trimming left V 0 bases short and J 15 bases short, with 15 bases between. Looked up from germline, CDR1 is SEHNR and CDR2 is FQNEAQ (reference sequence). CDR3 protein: CASSLANGGDRFF. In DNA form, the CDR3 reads TGTGCCAGCAGCTTAGCGAACGGAGGGGATCGGTTCTTC.

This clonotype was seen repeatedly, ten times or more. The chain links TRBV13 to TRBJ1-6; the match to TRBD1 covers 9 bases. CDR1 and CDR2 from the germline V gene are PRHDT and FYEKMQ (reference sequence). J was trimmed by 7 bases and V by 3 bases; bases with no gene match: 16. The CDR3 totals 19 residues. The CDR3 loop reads CASSLVGTGSLRGNSPLHF. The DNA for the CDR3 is TGTGCCAGCAGCTTGGTCGGGACAGGGTCCCTCCGGGGGAATTCACCCCTCCACTTT.

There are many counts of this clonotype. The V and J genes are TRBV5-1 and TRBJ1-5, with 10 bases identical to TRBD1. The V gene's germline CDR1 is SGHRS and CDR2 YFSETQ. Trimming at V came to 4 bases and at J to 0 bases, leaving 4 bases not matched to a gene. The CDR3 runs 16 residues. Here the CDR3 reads CASSVGQGDSNQPQHF. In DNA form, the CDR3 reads TGCGCCAGCAGCGTCGGACAGGGGGATAGCAATCAGCCCCAGCATTTT. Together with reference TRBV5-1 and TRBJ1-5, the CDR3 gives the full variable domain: KAGVTQTPRYLIKTRGQQVTLSCSPISGHRSVSWYQQTPGQGLQFLFEYFSETQRNKGNFPGRFSGRQFSNSRSEMNVSTLELGDSALYLCASSVGQGDSNQPQHFGDGTRLSIL.

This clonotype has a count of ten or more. The CDR3 protein is CSARDDRGQQPQHF. For the CDR3, the DNA is TGCAGTGCTAGAGATGACAGGGGGCAACAGCCCCAGCATTTT. This rearrangement joins TRBV20-1 to TRBJ1-5, with 10 bases lining up with TRBD1. This CDR3 is built from 14 residues. CDR1 and CDR2 from the germline V gene are DFQATT and SNEGSKA (reference sequence). V lost 0 bases and J lost 7; bases outside the gene matches: 3.

The CDR3 loop is CAPVWSTDTQYF. Here the CDR3 DNA reads TGTGCCCCTGTATGGAGCACAGATACGCAGTATTTT. The chain links TRBV7-9 to TRBJ2-3, with D unresolved. There are 12 residues in the CDR3. Germline V lookup: CDR1 SEHNR, CDR2 FQNEAQ (reference sequence). Trimming left V 11 bases short and J 0 bases short, with 9 bases between.

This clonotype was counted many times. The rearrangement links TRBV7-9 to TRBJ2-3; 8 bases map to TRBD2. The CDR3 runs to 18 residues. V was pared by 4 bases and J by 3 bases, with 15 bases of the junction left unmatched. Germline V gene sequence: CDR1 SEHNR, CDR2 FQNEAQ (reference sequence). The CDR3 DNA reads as TGTGCCAGCAGCTCCCCCGTAGGGCGCGGGGGGACGACAGATACGCAGTATTTT. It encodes CASSSPVGRGGTTDTQYF.